Detailed here is one T cell receptor beta chain. The sample comes from a study of blood T cell repertoires in COVID-19. Across the study: Material from acute and convalescent COVID-19 was sourced from the United States, Italy and Spain. PBMCs, B-cell-depleted T cells, or T cells provided the cDNA or gDNA that made up the material.

The CDR3 contains 14 residues. Losses at the gene ends were 2 bases for V and 9 bases for J; bases not matched to a gene: 4. In germline, CDR1 is KGHDR, CDR2 SFDVKD. As originally analysed: Estimation of nucleated cell counts relied on the amplification of reference gene primers. Generated by immunoSEQ multiplex PCR, the TCRdb table keeps only in-frame clones and is missing some. D and trimming come from the DNA, and the V and J calls and clone size come from that table. This sample carries tens of thousands of clones, about 82% of them seen once, and the ten largest clones take about 18%. Source material: peripheral blood. J is TRBJ2-4 and V is TRBV24-1, with 9 bases matching TRBD1. The TCR was taken from a woman aged 55-69 years with acute or convalescent COVID-19. The CDR3 spells CATSDSGQGGIQYF. The CDR3 region has the DNA TGTGCCACCAGTGATTCGGGACAGGGCGGCATTCAGTACTTC.